This TCR delta chain appears in the sequencing data of a study of gamma-delta T cells after stem cell transplantation. CDR1 is GEAIGNYY, CDR2 EKD, per germline. The CDR3 consists of 20 residues. The V gene end was trimmed by 0 bases and the J gene end by 0 bases; junction bases not matched to a gene: 9. TCRdb ran CATT on the RT-PCR reads. The repertoire holds over 8,500 delta-chain clones, with about 1.2% as singletons. The chain couples TRDV2 to TRDJ3, with 8 positions matching TRDD3. The sequencing sample was made of gamma-delta T cells. The sequence derives from a human donor. It is not recorded whose cells these are; they may come from a transplant donor. CDR3: CACDTGGTGGFSWDTRQMFF. The CDR3 DNA follows: TGTGCCTGTGACACCGGGGGTACTGGGGGTTTCTCCTGGGACACCCGACAGATGTTTTTC.